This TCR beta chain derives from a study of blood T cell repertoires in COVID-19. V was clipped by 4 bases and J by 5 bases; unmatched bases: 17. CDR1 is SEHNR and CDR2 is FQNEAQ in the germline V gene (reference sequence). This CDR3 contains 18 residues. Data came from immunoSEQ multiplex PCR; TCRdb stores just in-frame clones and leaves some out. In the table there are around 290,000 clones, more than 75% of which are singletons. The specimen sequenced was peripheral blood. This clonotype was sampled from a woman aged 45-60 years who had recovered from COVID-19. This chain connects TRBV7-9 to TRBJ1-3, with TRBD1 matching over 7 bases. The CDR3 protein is CASSSELGQPGLRNTIYF. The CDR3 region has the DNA TGTGCCAGCAGCTCGGAGTTGGGACAGCCCGGTCTGAGAAACACCATATATTTT.